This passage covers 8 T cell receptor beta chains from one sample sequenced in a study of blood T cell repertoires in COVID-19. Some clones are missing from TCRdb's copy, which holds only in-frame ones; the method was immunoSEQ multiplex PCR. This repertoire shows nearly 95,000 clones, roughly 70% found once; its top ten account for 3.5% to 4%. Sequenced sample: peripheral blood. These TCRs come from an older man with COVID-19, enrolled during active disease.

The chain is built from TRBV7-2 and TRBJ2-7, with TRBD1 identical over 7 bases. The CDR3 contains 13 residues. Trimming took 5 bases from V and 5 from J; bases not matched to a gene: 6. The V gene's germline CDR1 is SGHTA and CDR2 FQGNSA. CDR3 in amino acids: CASSPQGLDEQYF. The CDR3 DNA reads TGTGCCAGCAGCCCACAGGGGTTGGACGAGCAGTACTTC.

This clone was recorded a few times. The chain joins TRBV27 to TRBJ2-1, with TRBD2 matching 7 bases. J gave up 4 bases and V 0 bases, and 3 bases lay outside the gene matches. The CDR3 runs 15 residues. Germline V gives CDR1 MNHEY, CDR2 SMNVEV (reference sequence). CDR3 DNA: TGTGCCAGCAGTTTATCAACTAGCGCGTACAATGAGCAGTTCTTC. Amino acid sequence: CASSLSTSAYNEQFF.

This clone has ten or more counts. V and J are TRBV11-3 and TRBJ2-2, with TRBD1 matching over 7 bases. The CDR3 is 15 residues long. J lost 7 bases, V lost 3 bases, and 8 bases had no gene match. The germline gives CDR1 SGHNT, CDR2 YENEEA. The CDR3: CASSFRTGAYGELFF. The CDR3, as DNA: TGTGCCAGCAGCTTTAGAACAGGGGCCTACGGGGAGCTGTTTTTT.

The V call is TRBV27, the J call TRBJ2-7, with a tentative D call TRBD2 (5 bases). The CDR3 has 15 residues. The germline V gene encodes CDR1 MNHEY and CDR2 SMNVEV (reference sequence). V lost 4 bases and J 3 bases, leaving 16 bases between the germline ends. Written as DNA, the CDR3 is TGTGCCAGCAGTTACTCGGGGATTTTGTTCTACGAGCAGTACTTC. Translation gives CASSYSGILFYEQYF.

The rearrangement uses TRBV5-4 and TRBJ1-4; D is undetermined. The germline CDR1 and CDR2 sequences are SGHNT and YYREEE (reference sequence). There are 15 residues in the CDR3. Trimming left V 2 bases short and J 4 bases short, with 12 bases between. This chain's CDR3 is CASSFRQANNEKLFF. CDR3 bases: TGTGCCAGCAGCTTTAGGCAGGCGAATAATGAAAAACTGTTTTTT.

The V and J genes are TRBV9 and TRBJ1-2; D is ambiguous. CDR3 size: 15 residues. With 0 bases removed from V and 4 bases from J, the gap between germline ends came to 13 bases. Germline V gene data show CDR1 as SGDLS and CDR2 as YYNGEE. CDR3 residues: CASSVDPSQAYGYTF. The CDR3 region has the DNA TGTGCCAGCAGCGTAGATCCTTCCCAGGCCTATGGCTACACCTTC.

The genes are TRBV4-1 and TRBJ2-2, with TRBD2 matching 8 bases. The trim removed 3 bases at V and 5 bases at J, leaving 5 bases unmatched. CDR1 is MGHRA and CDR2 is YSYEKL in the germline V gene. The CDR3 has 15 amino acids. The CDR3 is CASSHLRLATGELFF. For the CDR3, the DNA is TGCGCCAGCAGCCACCTTAGACTAGCGACCGGGGAGCTGTTTTTT.

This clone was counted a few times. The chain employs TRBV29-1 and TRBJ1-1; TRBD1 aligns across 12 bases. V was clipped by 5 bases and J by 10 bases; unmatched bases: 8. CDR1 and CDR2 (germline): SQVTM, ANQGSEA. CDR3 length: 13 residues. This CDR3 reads CSVMGQGAIVAFF. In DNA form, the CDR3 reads TGCAGCGTTATGGGACAGGGGGCGATTGTAGCTTTCTTT.